The clone carrying this T cell receptor (beta chain) was seen at least ten times. As yet, its antigen is unknown. This entry is derived from a study of T cells in Graves' hyperthyroidism and ophthalmopathy. Study-level information: Sampling of peripheral blood happened at initial diagnosis, prior to any treatment. Broader study findings: Stable hyperthyroidism was separated from ophthalmopathy by a model based on 13 V-J features. Blood also carried most thyroid clonotypes expanded above 0.001.

This CDR3 is 13 amino acids long. CDR1 DFQATT and CDR2 SNEGSKA come from the germline V gene (reference sequence). V was shortened by 1 base and J by 7 bases, with 11 bases between the two germline ends. RNA transcripts were the template for amplifying TCR beta CDR3 regions. In the first-round RT-PCR of the TCR CDR3, the HTBI primer set was used. TCRdb reprocessed the multiplex PCR reads with MiXCR, giving one entry per CDR3 protein. The table lists roughly 350,000 distinct CDR3 sequences, roughly 15% of them singletons, with 34% in the top ten. The sequence was obtained from a middle-aged woman with Graves' ophthalmopathy. Sequenced sample: blood. This sequence joins TRBV20-1 and TRBJ1-5; D unresolved. The CDR3 region is CSARVSSGQPQHF. CDR3 DNA: TGCAGTGCTAGAGTTTCGAGTGGACAGCCCCAGCATTTT.